Listed here are 14 T cell receptor beta chains from one sample, sequenced in a study of identical twins. TCRdb re-called the 5' RACE reads with MiXCR, one entry per CDR3 protein. Found here are about 340,000 distinct CDR3 sequences, approximately 8.7% of them singletons; the top ten hold 7.5% to 9.5%. Material: naive T cells sorted from blood. All receptors come from a woman aged 45-59 years in good health.

This clonotype was counted a few times. V usage is TRBV6-6 and J usage is TRBJ2-2, with 8 bases fitting TRBD1. The CDR3 length is 13 residues. V shed 10 bases, J shed 6 bases, and the junction held 7 bases outside the gene matches. Germline V gene data show CDR1 as MNHNY and CDR2 as SVGAGI (reference sequence). The CDR3 DNA sequence: TGTGCCACCCGGGACAGGATCCCCGGGGAGCTGTTTTTT. Amino acids: CATRDRIPGELFF.

Ten or more counts support this clonotype. V is TRBV20-1 and J is TRBJ2-3, with D perhaps being TRBD1 or TRBD2 (5 bases each). The CDR3 sequence is 13 residues long. V lost 1 base and J 6 bases, leaving 11 bases between the germline ends. Germline CDR1 is DFQATT and CDR2 is SNEGSKA (reference sequence). Here the CDR3 reads CSARVGVLDTQYF. CDR3 nucleotides: TGCAGTGCTAGAGTGGGGGTATTGGATACGCAGTATTTT.

The chain carries TRBV6-6 and TRBJ1-4; TRBD1 matches at 9 bases. This CDR3 is 13 amino acids long. Germline CDR1 MNHNY, CDR2 SVGAGI (reference sequence). V was clipped by 5 bases and J by 8 bases; unmatched bases: 3. CDR3 in DNA: TGTGCCAGCAGTGAGACAGGGGGGGAAAAACTGTTTTTT. Protein: CASSETGGEKLFF.

This clonotype was picked up many times. The gene calls are TRBV5-5 and TRBJ2-5; 8 positions match TRBD2. Germline values: CDR1 SGHKS, CDR2 YYEKEE (reference sequence). J gave up 5 bases and V 4 bases, and 10 bases lay outside the gene matches. The CDR3 is 15 amino acids. The CDR3 loop is CASSQQPGLDETQYF. The CDR3 region has the DNA TGTGCCAGCAGCCAGCAACCGGGACTAGACGAGACCCAGTACTTC.

V is TRBV11-3 and J is TRBJ2-2; maybe TRBD2 (5 bases). Germline CDR1 and CDR2: SGHNT and YENEEA. Trimming left V 5 bases short and J 4 bases short, with 17 bases between. This CDR3 comprises 16 residues. The chain's CDR3 is CASSRPDLGSTGELFF. CDR3 in DNA: TGTGCCAGCAGCCGACCTGACCTAGGGAGCACCGGGGAGCTGTTTTTT.

This clonotype was seen repeatedly, ten times or more. This chain links TRBV5-1 with TRBJ1-5; a possible D gene is TRBD1 (6 bases). Trimming stripped 3 bases from V and 3 bases from J, with 10 bases between. From germline, CDR1 is SGHRS and CDR2 YFSETQ. The length of the CDR3 is 14 residues. CDR3 protein: CASSSGQSNQPQHF. For the CDR3, the DNA is TGCGCCAGCAGCTCCGGACAGTCCAATCAGCCCCAGCATTTT.

CDR3 DNA sequence: TGCGCCAGCAGCTCGCCACACGGGACAGGGTATGCCGGGGAGCTGTTTTTT. Amino acids: CASSSPHGTGYAGELFF. The rearrangement links TRBV5-1 to TRBJ2-2, with TRBD1 matching 9 bases. Germline CDR1 reads SGHRS; CDR2 reads YFSETQ. The CDR3 loop spans 17 amino acids. With 3 bases clipped from V and 6 bases from J, the junction kept 12 bases outside the gene matches.

The sample holds a few counts of this clonotype. The chain couples TRBV27 to TRBJ2-7; a possible D gene is TRBD1 (6 bases). The CDR3 consists of 15 residues. From germline, CDR1 is MNHEY and CDR2 SMNVEV (reference sequence). The ends were cut back, 5 bases at V and 0 bases at J, with 14 bases in the middle. The CDR3: CASSPLTGPSYEQYF. In nucleotides, the CDR3 is TGTGCCAGCAGTCCTCTGACAGGTCCCTCCTACGAGCAGTACTTC.

This chain links TRBV7-3 with TRBJ2-1, with D uncertain. This CDR3 has 15 residues. From germline, CDR1 is SGHTA and CDR2 FQGTGA. V was cut by 5 bases and J by 0 bases, with 11 bases left in between. The CDR3 coding sequence is TGTGCCAGCAGCCCCCACCCTAGCTCCTACAATGAGCAGTTCTTC. This gives the protein CASSPHPSSYNEQFF.

CDR3 loop: CASSLTGGYTGELFF. The CDR3 DNA sequence: TGTGCCAGCAGTTTAACGGGGGGTTACACCGGGGAGCTGTTTTTT. The chain couples TRBV12-3 or TRBV12-4 to TRBJ2-2; 7 bases line up with TRBD2. CDR3 size: 15 residues. With 2 bases clipped from V and 3 bases from J, the junction kept 3 bases outside the gene matches.

In its sample, this clonotype was seen many times. The rearrangement uses TRBV4-1 and TRBJ2-3; 13 bases align to TRBD2. There are 17 residues in the CDR3. Germline CDR1 and CDR2: MGHRA and YSYEKL. The J segment lost 0 bases and the V segment lost 4 bases, leaving 4 bases of the junction unmatched. This CDR3 reads CASSPGLAGASTDTQYF. CDR3 bases: TGCGCCAGCAGCCCCGGACTAGCGGGGGCTAGCACAGATACGCAGTATTTT.

This clonotype was observed at least ten times. The chain couples TRBV6-2 or TRBV6-3 to TRBJ2-7; a weak D match, TRBD1 (6 bases). The CDR3 consists of 12 residues. Between the trimmed V and J ends, which lost 5 bases and 9 bases, there was a span of 14 bases. Germline CDR1 and CDR2: MNHEY and SVGEGT. The CDR3 DNA reads TGTGCCAGCAGTGGCCCGACAGGATCGCAGTACGTC. Amino acids: CASSGPTGSQYV.

V gene TRBV12-3 or TRBV12-4 combines with J gene TRBJ2-3, with D possibly being TRBD1 (5 bases). The CDR3 is made up of 15 amino acids. V was clipped by 3 bases and J by 5 bases, with 15 bases between them. CDR3 protein: CASSFEGARQDTQYF. CDR3 nucleotide sequence: TGTGCCAGCAGTTTTGAAGGGGCCAGACAAGATACGCAGTATTTT.

This clonotype was seen more than once but under ten times. The chain joins TRBV20-1 to TRBJ1-2; TRBD1 agrees at 10 bases. This CDR3 comprises 14 residues. Germline-derived CDR1 and CDR2 are DFQATT and SNEGSKA (reference sequence). V shed 3 bases and J 6 bases; nucleotides not matched to a gene: 7. The CDR3 loop reads CSASRAGTGDGYTF. The CDR3 DNA is TGCAGTGCTAGCCGCGCCGGGACAGGGGATGGCTACACCTTC.